What follows are 27 T cell receptor beta chains derived from one specimen sequenced in a study of Graves' ophthalmopathy and Graves' hyperthyroidism. Amplification targeted the TCR beta CDR3 regions, with RNA transcripts as the source material. Second-round multiplex PCR came after a first-round RT-PCR that employed HTBI primers. Each CDR3 protein is one row after TCRdb ran MiXCR on the multiplex PCR reads. The sample shows more than 1,000,000 distinct CDR3 sequences, around a third of them seen only once. Sequenced: peripheral blood or thyroid tissue (not recorded which). These receptors all stem from an adult man with Graves' hyperthyroidism.

The table lists this clonotype with a few counts. The chain couples TRBV25-1 to TRBJ1-6; no definite D call. CDR1 MGHDK and CDR2 SYGVNS come from the germline V gene. Trimming left V 11 bases short and J 6 bases short, with 20 bases between. The CDR3 sequence is 15 residues long. CDR3 nucleotide sequence: TGTGCCTGGAGTCCTTTAACCCTCATTAATTCACCCCTCCACTTT. Its translation: CAWSPLTLINSPLHF.

This clonotype was detected only a few times. A read error may be the cause here, since a much bigger clone is one base away. The genes are TRBV29-1 and TRBJ2-7; TRBD1 matches at 8 bases. Trimming removed 7 bases from V and 2 bases from J; junction bases left unmatched: 10. Germline V gene lookup returns CDR1 SQVTM and CDR2 ANQGSEA. The CDR3 loop spans 14 amino acids. Here the CDR3 reads CSAASTGGTYEQYF. The CDR3 coding sequence is TGCAGCGCCGCGTCAACAGGGGGTACCTACGAGCAGTACTTC.

This clonotype has ten or more counts. The V call is TRBV6-6, the J call TRBJ1-2; TRBD1 matches at 8 bases. Germline V gene lookup returns CDR1 MNHNY and CDR2 SVGAGI (reference sequence). The CDR3 contains 14 residues. V shed 1 base, J shed 8 bases, and the junction held 6 bases outside the gene matches. CDR3 protein: CASSYWSDREGYTF. CDR3 DNA sequence: TGTGCCAGCAGTTACTGGTCGGACAGGGAAGGCTACACCTTC.

This clonotype was counted ten times or more. The V gene is TRBV20-1, the J gene TRBJ1-4; a possible D gene is TRBD1 (6 bases). The length of the CDR3 is 13 residues. In germline, CDR1 is DFQATT, CDR2 SNEGSKA (reference sequence). V shed 4 bases and J shed 4 bases, with 10 bases lying between them. CDR3 in DNA: TGCAGTGCTAAAGGACAGCTTAATGAAAAACTGTTTTTT. Translated: CSAKGQLNEKLFF.

This clonotype appeared once. The chain has TRBV7-8 and TRBJ2-7; 10 nucleotides agree with TRBD1. Unmatched junction bases numbered 22, after V lost 8 bases and J lost 3 bases. The length of the CDR3 is 19 residues. Germline CDR1 is SGHVS and CDR2 is FQNEAQ. The CDR3 sequence: CASGTSGTGEPGLRYEQYF. The CDR3 coding sequence is TGTGCCAGCGGCACGTCCGGGACAGGGGAACCGGGATTACGCTACGAGCAGTACTTC.

Of note for this clonotype: The germline gene is not matched at one end of the junction; a read error may be the cause. The rearrangement joins TRBV4-3 to TRBJ1-1; D might be TRBD1 (5 bases). Germline V gene data show CDR1 as LGHNA and CDR2 as YSLEER. The CDR3 length is 14 residues. The CDR3 spells CASSLGGTNAEAFF. The CDR3 bases are TGCGCCAGCAGTTTGGGAGGGACGAACGCTGAAGCTTTCTTT.

A single count supports this clonotype. The rearrangement links TRBV5-1 to TRBJ1-6, with 9 bases aligning to TRBD1. The V and J ends lost 4 bases and 10 bases, in that order; junction bases with no gene match: 9. CDR1 and CDR2 (germline): SGHRS, YFSETQ. CDR3 size: 15 residues. The CDR3 region has the DNA TGCGCCAGCAGCCCCGGGACAGGGTCACAATCACCCCTCCACTTT. Amino acids: CASSPGTGSQSPLHF.

As regards this clonotype: One base away lies a much larger clone, so this may be a sequencing read error. This chain uses TRBV25-1 with TRBJ1-5; D is uncertain. The CDR3 covers 15 residues. In germline, CDR1 is MGHDK, CDR2 SYGVNS. As DNA, the CDR3 is TGTGCCAGTAGTGCCTCGCGGGCGCGCAATCAGCCCCAGCATTTT. Protein: CASSASRARNQPQHF. The entire variable domain, with the rest obtained from reference TRBV25-1 and TRBJ1-5, is as follows: EADIYQTPRYLVIGTGKKITLECSQTMGHDKMYWYQQDPGMELHLIHYSYGVNSTEKGDLSSESTVSRIRTEHFPLTLESARPSHTSQYLCASSASRARNQPQHFGDGTRLSIL.

The table lists this clonotype with many counts. The chain joins TRBV7-2 to TRBJ2-5; D possibly corresponds to TRBD2 (5 bases). With 7 bases removed from V and 7 bases from J, the gap between germline ends came to 22 bases. CDR3 size: 15 residues. Germline V CDR1 and CDR2: SGHTA, FQGNSA. The CDR3 reads CASKRGLDPRRTQYF. CDR3 coding DNA: TGTGCCAGCAAGCGAGGACTCGATCCAAGGAGGACCCAGTACTTC.

The J gene is TRBJ1-5, the V gene TRBV15; unclear D gene. CDR1 is LNHNV, CDR2 YYDKDF, per germline (reference sequence). V was cut by 0 bases and J by 3 bases, with 9 bases left in between. The CDR3 consists of 15 residues. In DNA, the CDR3 is TGTGCCACCAGCAGAGAGCAAGGGAACAATCAGCCCCAGCATTTT. It encodes CATSREQGNNQPQHF.

This chain links TRBV13 with TRBJ2-7; 10 bases are shared with TRBD2. Trimming at V came to 6 bases and at J to 3 bases, leaving 5 bases not matched to a gene. Germline lookup yields CDR1 PRHDT and CDR2 FYEKMQ (reference sequence). The length of the CDR3 is 14 residues. In DNA form, the CDR3 reads TGTGCCAGCAGTTTACCTAGCGGGAGCTACGAGCAGTACTTC. Its protein is CASSLPSGSYEQYF.

V is TRBV4-1 and J is TRBJ2-3; D may be TRBD1 (5 bases). This CDR3 comprises 13 residues. V lost 8 bases and J 0 bases, leaving 9 bases between the germline ends. Germline values: CDR1 MGHRA, CDR2 YSYEKL. CDR3 sequence reads: CASRQGSTDTQYF. The CDR3, as DNA: TGCGCCAGCCGTCAGGGTAGCACAGATACGCAGTATTTT.

This clonotype appeared many times. V usage is TRBV15 and J usage is TRBJ1-5, with TRBD1 identical over 9 bases. This CDR3 is 17 amino acids long. Germline-derived CDR1 and CDR2 are LNHNV and YYDKDF (reference sequence). J lost 0 bases, V lost 7 bases, and 10 bases had no gene match. CDR3 protein: CATNSGTGPLSNQPQHF. The CDR3 DNA reads TGTGCCACCAATAGCGGGACAGGGCCGCTTAGCAATCAGCCCCAGCATTTT.

To note about this clonotype: The junction differs from germline at one of its ends, possibly a read error. The rearrangement links TRBV29-1 to TRBJ1-2; D is possibly TRBD1 (5 bases). CDR1 SQVTM and CDR2 ANQGSEA come from the germline V gene. The CDR3 has 13 residues. CDR3 DNA: TGCAGCGTTCAACCGGGACGGAACTACGGCTACACCTTC. Translating gives CSVQPGRNYGYTF. Variable domain in full (rest from reference TRBV29-1 and TRBJ1-2): SAVISQKPSRDICQRGTSLTIQCQVDSQVTMMFWYRQQPGQSLTLIATANQGSEATYESGFVIDKFPISRPNLTFSTLTVSNMSPEDSSIYLCSVQPGRNYGYTFGSGTRLTVV.

This clonotype has ten or more counts. CDR3 in amino acids: CASSMRGLSSNQPQHF. CDR3 nucleotide sequence: TGTGCCAGTAGTATGCGAGGGTTGAGTAGCAATCAGCCCCAGCATTTT. This chain joins TRBV19 and TRBJ1-5; no clear D gene. The CDR3 is 16 residues long. Trimming stripped 3 bases from V and 0 bases from J, with 12 bases between. Germline CDR1 is LNHDA and CDR2 is SQIVND (reference sequence).

This clonotype was seen repeatedly, ten times or more. V gene TRBV14 combines with J gene TRBJ2-7; D is unresolved. The germline CDR1 and CDR2 sequences are SGHDN and FVKESK. The V end was cut by 0 bases, the J end by 2 bases, with 11 bases between. The CDR3 contains 15 residues. The CDR3 loop is CASSQDWNGPYEQYF. CDR3 bases: TGTGCCAGCAGCCAAGATTGGAACGGACCCTACGAGCAGTACTTC.

The V call is TRBV7-9, the J call TRBJ1-1; D gene ambiguous. Per germline, CDR1 SEHNR and CDR2 FQNEAQ (reference sequence). CDR3 size: 11 residues. V lost 1 base and J lost 10, with 7 bases in between. CDR3 DNA sequence: TGTGCCAGCAGCTTAGGACCCTCAGCTTTCTTT. Encoded protein: CASSLGPSAFF.

This clonotype was picked up many times. The CDR3 loop reads CATSPDRLDYEQYF. The CDR3 nucleotides are TGTGCCACCAGCCCCGACAGATTAGACTACGAGCAGTACTTC. The rearrangement uses TRBV24-1 and TRBJ2-7; D possibly corresponds to TRBD1 (5 bases). This CDR3 has 14 amino acids. Germline V CDR1 and CDR2: KGHDR, SFDVKD. Trimming removed 7 bases from V and 3 bases from J, with 15 bases in between.

The chain uses TRBV10-3 and TRBJ1-1, with 7 bases lining up with TRBD1. Germline V gene sequence: CDR1 ENHRY, CDR2 SYGVKD. This CDR3 is built from 16 residues. The V segment lost 2 bases and the J segment 1 base; nucleotides outside the gene matches: 7. Here the CDR3 DNA reads TGTGCCATCAGTGAGGAGGGGAACAGGGGGAACACTGAAGCTTTCTTT. It yields the protein CAISEEGNRGNTEAFF.

This clonotype came up a few times. The chain has TRBV7-9 and TRBJ1-1, with 7 bases identical to TRBD1. This CDR3 has 13 amino acids. Germline values: CDR1 SEHNR, CDR2 FQNEAQ (reference sequence). V was clipped by 10 bases and J by 4 bases; unmatched bases: 9. CDR3: CATEGARGTEAFF. CDR3 DNA sequence: TGTGCCACCGAGGGGGCGCGAGGCACTGAAGCTTTCTTT.

Ten or more counts support this clonotype. The chain joins TRBV19 to TRBJ1-2, with a weak D call TRBD1 (5 bases). CDR3 length equals 13 residues. Germline V gives CDR1 LNHDA, CDR2 SQIVND (reference sequence). The CDR3 coding sequence is TGTGCTCTCCGGGACCCTGATAACTATGGCTACACCTTC. Its protein product is CALRDPDNYGYTF.

This sequence joins TRBV7-9 and TRBJ2-7; 10 positions agree with TRBD2. Germline trimming cut 5 bases from V and 9 bases from J; bases unmatched to any gene: 16. The V gene's germline CDR1 is SEHNR and CDR2 FQNEAQ (reference sequence). This CDR3 region has 16 residues. Written as DNA, the CDR3 is TGTGCCAGCAGCCCAAAGAGCGGGGGGGGCCTACGAGGGCAGTACTTC. Translation gives CASSPKSGGGLRGQYF.

Remarks on this clonotype: A read error may explain this, as a much larger clone is one base away. V and J are TRBV29-1 and TRBJ2-7; D perhaps matches TRBD2 (6 bases). Trimming left V 3 bases short and J 7 bases short, with 16 bases between. The germline gives CDR1 SQVTM, CDR2 ANQGSEA. The CDR3 length is 13 residues. The CDR3 region has the DNA TGCAGCGTTGATTTTGCAGAGAGCGGGGAGCAGTACTTC. As protein: CSVDFAESGEQYF.

There are a few counts of this clonotype. This sequence joins TRBV9 and TRBJ2-2; 8 bases are shared with TRBD2. The CDR3 runs to 15 residues. Germline V gene sequence: CDR1 SGDLS, CDR2 YYNGEE. V lost 3 bases, J lost 5 bases, and 6 bases stayed unmatched. This CDR3 reads CASSDGSGTTGELFF. The CDR3 DNA is TGTGCCAGCAGCGACGGTAGCGGGACAACCGGGGAGCTGTTTTTT.

V is TRBV10-3 and J is TRBJ2-2, with 8 bases matching TRBD2. The length of the CDR3 is 16 residues. Losses at the gene ends were 5 bases for V and 2 bases for J; bases not matched to a gene: 7. Germline V gene lookup returns CDR1 ENHRY and CDR2 SYGVKD. Here the CDR3 reads CAISKERGLNTGELFF. The CDR3 DNA sequence: TGTGCCATCAGTAAGGAGCGGGGGTTAAACACCGGGGAGCTGTTTTTT.

As concerns this clonotype: One end of the junction does not line up with germline, which may come from a read error. V and J are TRBV19 and TRBJ2-7; D might be TRBD1 (6 bases). Looked up from germline, CDR1 is LNHDA and CDR2 is SQIVND (reference sequence). The CDR3 loop spans 13 amino acids. The CDR3 DNA sequence: TGTGCCGGTAGTACCTATGGGGGCGCCGAGCAGTACTTC. It specifies CAGSTYGGAEQYF.

This clonotype has at least ten counts. The V and J genes are TRBV12-3 or TRBV12-4 and TRBJ2-7; D remains unclear. This CDR3 contains 14 residues. Trimming shortened V by 3 bases and J by 6 bases, and 15 bases separated the two germline ends. The CDR3 coding sequence is TGTGCCAGCAGTTTGGCGCAGCTCCTAGGCGAGCAGTACTTC. The encoded protein is CASSLAQLLGEQYF.